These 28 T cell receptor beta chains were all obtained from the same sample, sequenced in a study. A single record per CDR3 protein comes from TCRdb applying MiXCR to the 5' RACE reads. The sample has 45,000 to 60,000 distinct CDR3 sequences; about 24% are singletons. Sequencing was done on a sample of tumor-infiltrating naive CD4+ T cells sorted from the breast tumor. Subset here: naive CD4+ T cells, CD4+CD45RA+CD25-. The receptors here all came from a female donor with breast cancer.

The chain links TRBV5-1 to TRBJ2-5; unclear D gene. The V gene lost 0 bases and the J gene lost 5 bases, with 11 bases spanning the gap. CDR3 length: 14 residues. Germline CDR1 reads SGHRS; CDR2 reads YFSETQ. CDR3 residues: CASSLGSLWETQYF. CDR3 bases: TGCGCCAGCAGCTTGGGGAGTCTCTGGGAGACCCAGTACTTC.

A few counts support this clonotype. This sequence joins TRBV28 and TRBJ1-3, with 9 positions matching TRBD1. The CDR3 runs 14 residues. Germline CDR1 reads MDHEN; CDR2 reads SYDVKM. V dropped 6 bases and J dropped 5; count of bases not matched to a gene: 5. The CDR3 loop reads CASSLGQGRNTIYF. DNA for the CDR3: TGTGCCAGCAGCCTGGGACAGGGAAGAAACACCATATATTTT. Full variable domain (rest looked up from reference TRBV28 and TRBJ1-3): DVKVTQSSRYLVKRTGEKVFLECVQDMDHENMFWYRQDPGLGLRLIYFSYDVKMKEKGDIPEGYSVSREKKERFSLILESASTNQTSMYLCASSLGQGRNTIYFGEGSWLTVV.

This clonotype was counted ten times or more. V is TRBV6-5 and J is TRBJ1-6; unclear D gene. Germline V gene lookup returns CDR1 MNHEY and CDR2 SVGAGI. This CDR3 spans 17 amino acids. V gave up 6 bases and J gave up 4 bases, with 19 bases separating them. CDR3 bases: TGTGCCAGCAGACCCAGTAGGAGGGATTCTTATAATTCACCCCTCCACTTT. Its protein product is CASRPSRRDSYNSPLHF.

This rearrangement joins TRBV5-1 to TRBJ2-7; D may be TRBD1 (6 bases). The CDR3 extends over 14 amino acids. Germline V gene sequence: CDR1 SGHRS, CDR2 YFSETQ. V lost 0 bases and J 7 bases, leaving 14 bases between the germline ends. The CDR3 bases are TGCGCCAGCAGCTTGGCCGAAAGGGGGAGAGAGCAGTACTTC. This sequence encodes CASSLAERGREQYF.

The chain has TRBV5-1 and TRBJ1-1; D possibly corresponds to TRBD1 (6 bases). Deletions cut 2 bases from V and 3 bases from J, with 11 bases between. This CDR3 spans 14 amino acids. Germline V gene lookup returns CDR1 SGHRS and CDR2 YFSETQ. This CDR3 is CASSFNRDYTEAFF. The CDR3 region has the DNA TGCGCCAGCAGCTTCAACAGGGATTACACTGAAGCTTTCTTT.

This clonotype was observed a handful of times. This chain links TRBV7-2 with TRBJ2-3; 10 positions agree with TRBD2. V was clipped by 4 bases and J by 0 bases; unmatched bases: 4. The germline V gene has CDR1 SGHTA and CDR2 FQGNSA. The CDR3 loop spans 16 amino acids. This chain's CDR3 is CASSSISGGSTDTQYF. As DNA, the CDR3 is TGTGCCAGCAGCTCGATTAGCGGGGGGAGCACAGATACGCAGTATTTT.

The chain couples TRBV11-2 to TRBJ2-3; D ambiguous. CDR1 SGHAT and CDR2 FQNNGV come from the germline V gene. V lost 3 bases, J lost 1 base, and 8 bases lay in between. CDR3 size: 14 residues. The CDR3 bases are TGTGCCAGCAGCTTTAAGACGGGCACAGATACGCAGTATTTT. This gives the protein CASSFKTGTDTQYF. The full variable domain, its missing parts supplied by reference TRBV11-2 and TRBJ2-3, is EAGVAQSPRYKIIEKRQSVAFWCNPISGHATLYWYQQILGQGPKLLIQFQNNGVVDDSQLPKDRFSAERLKGVDSTLKIQPAKLEDSAVYLCASSFKTGTDTQYFGPGTRLTVL.

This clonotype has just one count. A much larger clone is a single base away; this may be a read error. Written as DNA, the CDR3 is TGTGACAGCAGTTACCGCTCGGACTCCACTGACAATGAGCAGTTCTTC. Protein sequence: CDSSYRSDSTDNEQFF. The rearrangement uses TRBV6-5 and TRBJ2-1, with a possible D match to TRBD2 (5 bases). The CDR3 has 16 amino acids. Germline V gene sequence: CDR1 MNHEY, CDR2 SVGAGI.

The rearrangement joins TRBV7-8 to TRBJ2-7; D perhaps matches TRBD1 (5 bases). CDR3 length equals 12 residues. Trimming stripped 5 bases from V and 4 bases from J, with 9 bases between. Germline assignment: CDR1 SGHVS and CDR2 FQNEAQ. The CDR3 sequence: CASSPPGYEQYF. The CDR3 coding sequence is TGTGCCAGCAGCCCTCCAGGGTACGAGCAGTACTTC.

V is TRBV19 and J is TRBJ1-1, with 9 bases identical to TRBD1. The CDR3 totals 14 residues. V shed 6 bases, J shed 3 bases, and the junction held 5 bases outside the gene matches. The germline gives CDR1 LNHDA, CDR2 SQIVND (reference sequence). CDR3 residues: CASRPGDRDTEAFF. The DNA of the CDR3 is TGTGCCAGTAGACCCGGGGACAGGGACACTGAAGCTTTCTTT.

CDR3 amino acids: CASSFYGARQPQHF. Here the CDR3 DNA reads TGTGCCAGCAGCTTCTATGGGGCGCGGCAGCCCCAGCATTTT. V and J are TRBV7-3 and TRBJ1-5; maybe TRBD1 (5 bases). Trimming shortened V by 3 bases and J by 7 bases, and 13 bases separated the two germline ends. This CDR3 is built from 14 residues. In germline, CDR1 is SGHTA, CDR2 FQGTGA.

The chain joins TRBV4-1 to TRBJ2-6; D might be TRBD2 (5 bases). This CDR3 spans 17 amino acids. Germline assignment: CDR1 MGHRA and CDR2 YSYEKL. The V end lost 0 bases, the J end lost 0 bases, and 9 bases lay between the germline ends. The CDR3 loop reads CASSQDRRSSGANVLTF. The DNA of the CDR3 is TGCGCCAGCAGCCAAGATAGGAGGAGCTCTGGGGCCAACGTCCTGACTTTC.

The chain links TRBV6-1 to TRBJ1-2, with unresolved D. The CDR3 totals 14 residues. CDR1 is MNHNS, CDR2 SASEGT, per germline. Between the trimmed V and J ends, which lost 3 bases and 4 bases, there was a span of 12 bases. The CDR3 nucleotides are TGTGCCAGCAGTGATCTCGGCAGAGTCTATGGCTACACCTTC. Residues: CASSDLGRVYGYTF.

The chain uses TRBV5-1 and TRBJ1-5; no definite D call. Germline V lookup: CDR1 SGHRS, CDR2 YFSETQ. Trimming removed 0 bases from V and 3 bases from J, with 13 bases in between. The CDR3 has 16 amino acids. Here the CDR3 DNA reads TGCGCCAGCAGCTTGGATGGAGGGAGGACCAATCAGCCCCAGCATTTT. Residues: CASSLDGGRTNQPQHF.

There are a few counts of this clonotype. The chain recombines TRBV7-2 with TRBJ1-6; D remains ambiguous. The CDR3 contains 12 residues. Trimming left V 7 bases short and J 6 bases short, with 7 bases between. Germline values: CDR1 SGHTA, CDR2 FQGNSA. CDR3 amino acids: CASTEPNSPLHF. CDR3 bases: TGTGCCAGCACCGAACCTAATTCACCCCTCCACTTT.

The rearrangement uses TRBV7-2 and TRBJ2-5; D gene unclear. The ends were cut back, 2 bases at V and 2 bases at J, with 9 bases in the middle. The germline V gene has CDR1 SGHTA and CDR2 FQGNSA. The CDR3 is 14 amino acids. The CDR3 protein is CASSLSRIQETQYF. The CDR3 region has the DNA TGTGCCAGCAGCTTATCACGGATACAAGAGACCCAGTACTTC.

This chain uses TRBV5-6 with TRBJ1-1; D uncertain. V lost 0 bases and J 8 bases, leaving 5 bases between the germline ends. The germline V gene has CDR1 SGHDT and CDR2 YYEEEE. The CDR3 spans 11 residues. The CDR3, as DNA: TGTGCCAGCAGCTTGGGGGTCGAAGCTTTCTTT. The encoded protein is CASSLGVEAFF.

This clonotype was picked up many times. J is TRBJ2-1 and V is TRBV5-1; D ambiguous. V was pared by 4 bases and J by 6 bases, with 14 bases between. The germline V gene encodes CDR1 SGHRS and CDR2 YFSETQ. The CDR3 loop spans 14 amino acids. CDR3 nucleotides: TGCGCCAGCAGCGAATTCGAAGGAACCAATGAGCAGTTCTTC. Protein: CASSEFEGTNEQFF.

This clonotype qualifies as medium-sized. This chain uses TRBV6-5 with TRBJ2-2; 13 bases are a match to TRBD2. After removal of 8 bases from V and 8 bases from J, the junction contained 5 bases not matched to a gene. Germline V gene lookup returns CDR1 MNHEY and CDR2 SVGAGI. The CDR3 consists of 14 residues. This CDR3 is CASGKGLAGGELFF. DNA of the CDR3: TGTGCCAGCGGGAAGGGACTAGCGGGAGGGGAGCTGTTTTTT.

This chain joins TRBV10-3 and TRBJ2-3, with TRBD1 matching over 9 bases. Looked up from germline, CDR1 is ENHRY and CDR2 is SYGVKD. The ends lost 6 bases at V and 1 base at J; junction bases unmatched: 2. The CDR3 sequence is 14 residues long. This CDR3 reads CAISRDRGTDTQYF. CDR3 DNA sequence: TGTGCCATCAGCAGGGACAGGGGCACAGATACGCAGTATTTT.

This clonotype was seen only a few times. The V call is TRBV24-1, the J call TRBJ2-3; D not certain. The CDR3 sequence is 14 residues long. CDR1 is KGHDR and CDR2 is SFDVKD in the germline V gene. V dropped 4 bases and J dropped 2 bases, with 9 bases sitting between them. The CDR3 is CATSEARLTDTQYF. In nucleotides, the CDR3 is TGTGCCACCAGTGAAGCGCGCCTCACAGATACGCAGTATTTT.

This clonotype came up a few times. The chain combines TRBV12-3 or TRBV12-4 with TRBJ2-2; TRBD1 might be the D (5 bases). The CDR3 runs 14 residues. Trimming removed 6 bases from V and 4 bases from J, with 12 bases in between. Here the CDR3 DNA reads TGTGCCAGCAGCACTCTCCAGGGCACCGGGGAGCTGTTTTTT. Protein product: CASSTLQGTGELFF.

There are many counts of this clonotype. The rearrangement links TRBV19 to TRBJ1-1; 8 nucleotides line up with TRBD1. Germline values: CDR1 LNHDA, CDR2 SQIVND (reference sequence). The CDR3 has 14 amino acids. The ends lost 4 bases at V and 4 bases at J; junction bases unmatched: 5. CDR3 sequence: CASSSWQGATEAFF. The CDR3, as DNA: TGTGCCAGTAGTAGTTGGCAGGGGGCCACTGAAGCTTTCTTT. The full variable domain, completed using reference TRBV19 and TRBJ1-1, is DGGITQSPKYLFRKEGQNVTLSCEQNLNHDAMYWYRQDPGQGLRLIYYSQIVNDFQKGDIAEGYSVSREKKESFPLTVTSAQKNPTAFYLCASSSWQGATEAFFGQGTRLTVV.

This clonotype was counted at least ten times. The CDR3 protein is CASSDSNRNTEAFF. The CDR3 DNA reads TGTGCCAGCAGTGACTCGAACAGGAACACTGAAGCTTTCTTT. V and J are TRBV6-4 and TRBJ1-1, with unresolved D. V was cut by 0 bases and J by 1 base, with 6 bases left in between. Germline V gives CDR1 MRHNA, CDR2 SNTAGT. CDR3 length: 14 residues.

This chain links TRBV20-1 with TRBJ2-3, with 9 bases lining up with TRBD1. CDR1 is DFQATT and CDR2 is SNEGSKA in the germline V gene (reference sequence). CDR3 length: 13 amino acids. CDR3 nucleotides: TGCAGCCTCCGACAGGGGGGCACAGATACGCAGTATTTT. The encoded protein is CSLRQGGTDTQYF.

CDR3 loop: CSVARVLAGSYNEQFF. CDR3 DNA sequence: TGCAGCGTTGCGAGAGTGCTAGCGGGGTCCTACAATGAGCAGTTCTTC. The V gene is TRBV29-1, the J gene TRBJ2-1, with 9 bases matching TRBD2. This CDR3 is built from 16 residues. The V and J ends lost 4 bases and 1 base, in that order; junction bases with no gene match: 8. Germline CDR1 is SQVTM and CDR2 is ANQGSEA.

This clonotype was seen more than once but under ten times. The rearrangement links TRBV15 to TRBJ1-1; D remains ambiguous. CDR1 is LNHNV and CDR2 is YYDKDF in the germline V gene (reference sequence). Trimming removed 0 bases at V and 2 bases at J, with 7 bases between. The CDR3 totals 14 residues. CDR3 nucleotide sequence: TGTGCCACCAGCAGAGATAAGGTAAACACTGAAGCTTTCTTT. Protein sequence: CATSRDKVNTEAFF.

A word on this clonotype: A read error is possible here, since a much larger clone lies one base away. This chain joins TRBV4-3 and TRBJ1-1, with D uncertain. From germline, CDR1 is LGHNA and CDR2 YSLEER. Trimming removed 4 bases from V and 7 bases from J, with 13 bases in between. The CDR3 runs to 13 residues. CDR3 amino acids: CASSLQTDGEAFF. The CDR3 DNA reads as TGCGCCAGCAGCCTCCAAACGGACGGTGAAGCTTTCTTT.